The present T cell receptor (beta chain) was sequenced within a study of T cells in narcolepsy. The wider study: Patients with NT1 or NT2 and healthy control donors were enrolled. Regarding the study as a whole: Autoreactive clonotypes reportedly recurred in blood of same and different patients, not controls. HCRT-specific and TRIB2-specific autoreactive clonotypes appeared among same-patient CSF and blood CD4+ clonotypes. No autoreactive T cell clone sequences appeared in some memory CD4+ repertoires.

Produced via immunoSEQ multiplex PCR; TCRdb's table is partial and in-frame only. This sample carries 30,000 or so clones, 79% of them seen once, and the ten largest clones take about 4%. Unmatched junction bases numbered 6, after V lost 7 bases and J lost 1 base. CDR3 size: 14 residues. Germline loops: CDR1 MNHNS, CDR2 SASEGT. Of note for this clone: The antigen is undetermined.

The chain combines TRBV6-1 with TRBJ2-5; 7 positions match TRBD1. The TCR originated in a human donor in good health. Sequencing used memory (CD45RA-) CD4+ T cells from blood. The CDR3 bases are TGTGCCAGCAAGCCGGGACAGATCCAAGAGACCCAGTACTTC. Its translation is CASKPGQIQETQYF.